This passage covers 12 T cell receptor beta chains from one sample sequenced in a study of OX40 agonist ivuxolimab in advanced cancers. Generated by immunoSEQ multiplex PCR, the TCRdb table keeps only in-frame clones and is missing some. The data show approximately 64,000 clones, 88% seen once. The sequenced sample was CD4+ or CD8+ T cells sorted from blood, obtained in a trial of the OX40 agonist ivuxolimab. All receptors derive from an adult with an advanced solid tumor such as melanoma, head and neck, liver or kidney cancer.

The CDR3 here is CASGGGPAGEKLFF. In nucleotides, the CDR3 is TGTGCCAGCGGGGGGGGTCCCGCGGGTGAAAAACTGTTTTTT. The rearrangement links TRBV19 to TRBJ1-4, with D possibly matching TRBD1 (5 bases). Germline V gives CDR1 LNHDA, CDR2 SQIVND (reference sequence). With 9 bases removed from V and 7 bases from J, the gap between germline ends came to 18 bases. The CDR3 runs to 14 residues.

The sample holds one count of this clone. This chain's CDR3 is CATSTLASPVEQYF. The CDR3, as DNA: TGTGCCACCAGCACCTTGGCTAGCCCGGTCGAGCAGTACTTC. V and J are TRBV15 and TRBJ2-7; weak D call: TRBD2 (5 bases). The CDR3 is 14 residues long. The germline V gene encodes CDR1 LNHNV and CDR2 YYDKDF (reference sequence). With 4 bases removed from V and 6 bases from J, the gap between germline ends came to 16 bases.

The rearrangement links TRBV5-1 to TRBJ1-3; D is ambiguous. V was trimmed by 0 bases and J by 2 bases, leaving 15 bases between them. Germline assignment: CDR1 SGHRS and CDR2 YFSETQ. This CDR3 contains 17 residues. The CDR3 sequence is CASSLGLAQSPGNTIYF. The CDR3 nucleotides are TGCGCCAGCAGCTTGGGACTGGCCCAGTCCCCTGGAAACACCATATATTTT.

The CDR3 loop reads CASSERSGQGFYTQYF. The CDR3 DNA reads TGTGCCAGCAGTGAAAGGTCTGGACAGGGTTTCTATACGCAGTATTTT. This sequence joins TRBV2 and TRBJ2-3; 8 nucleotides line up with TRBD1. Losses at the gene ends were 2 bases for V and 7 bases for J; bases not matched to a gene: 11. The CDR3 runs 16 residues. Germline V CDR1 and CDR2: SNHLY, FYNNEI.

The V call is TRBV30, the J call TRBJ1-4; D not certain. CDR1 GTSNPN and CDR2 SVGIG come from the germline V gene (reference sequence). Deletions cut 5 bases from V and 6 bases from J, with 13 bases between. CDR3 size: 13 residues. CDR3 DNA sequence: TGTGCCTGGGGCGGGTCCGTGGATGAAAAACTGTTTTTT. This codes for CAWGGSVDEKLFF.

The chain carries TRBV30 and TRBJ2-7, with 9 bases lining up with TRBD1. V was pared by 3 bases and J by 7 bases, with 7 bases of the junction left unmatched. Germline CDR1 is GTSNPN and CDR2 is SVGIG (reference sequence). The CDR3 has 13 amino acids. CDR3 residues: CAWSGGTGIEQYF. Written as DNA, the CDR3 is TGTGCCTGGAGCGGGGGGACAGGGATAGAGCAGTACTTC. Looking up the rest from reference TRBV30 and TRBJ2-7 gives the full variable domain: SQTIHQWPATLVQPVGSPLSLECTVEGTSNPNLYWYRQAAGRGLQLLFYSVGIGQISSEVPQNLSASRPQDRQFILSSKKLLLSDSGFYLCAWSGGTGIEQYFGPGTRLTVT.

The chain carries TRBV10-3 and TRBJ2-7; no clear D gene. In germline, CDR1 is ENHRY, CDR2 SYGVKD. This CDR3 is built from 15 residues. V was shortened by 3 bases and J by 2 bases, with 14 bases between the two germline ends. CDR3 region: CAISDVRTRPYEQYF. CDR3 in DNA: TGTGCCATCAGTGATGTCCGGACCCGCCCCTACGAGCAGTACTTC.

The genes are TRBV5-4 and TRBJ2-7; 11 bases line up with TRBD1. Germline lookup yields CDR1 SGHNT and CDR2 YYREEE (reference sequence). CDR3 size: 15 residues. After removal of 4 bases from V and 6 bases from J, the junction contained 9 bases not matched to a gene. In DNA form, the CDR3 reads TGTGCCAGCAGCCGCCCGGGACAGGGGGGAGGCGAGCAGTACTTC. This encodes CASSRPGQGGGEQYF.

The J gene is TRBJ2-7, the V gene TRBV6-4, with D perhaps TRBD2 (7 bases). The CDR3 covers 18 residues. CDR1 is MRHNA and CDR2 is SNTAGT in the germline V gene. The V gene lost 6 bases and the J gene lost 1 base, with 25 bases spanning the gap. CDR3 DNA sequence: TGTGCCAGCAGGGAAAGGACAGCCGAAGCGGGACCATCCTACGAGCAGTACTTC. Protein product: CASRERTAEAGPSYEQYF.

The gene calls are TRBV10-1 and TRBJ2-2, with a possible D match to TRBD2 (6 bases). Germline-derived CDR1 and CDR2 are WNHNN and SYGVQD (reference sequence). CDR3 length equals 15 residues. The V end was cut by 5 bases, the J end by 3 bases, with 13 bases between. The chain's CDR3 is CASSPPGLDTGELFF. The CDR3 DNA sequence: TGCGCCAGCAGTCCTCCGGGACTCGACACCGGGGAGCTGTTTTTT.

This clone was recorded a few times. V is TRBV2 and J is TRBJ2-5, with D perhaps assigned TRBD1 or TRBD2 (5 bases each). Germline CDR1 and CDR2: SNHLY and FYNNEI. The CDR3 contains 15 residues. Between the trimmed V and J ends, which lost 0 bases and 5 bases, there was a span of 13 bases. The CDR3 DNA follows: TGTGCCAGCAGTGAAGCGGGGTCGGGGCCGGAGACCCAGTACTTC. Protein: CASSEAGSGPETQYF.

The rearrangement joins TRBV25-1 to TRBJ2-3; 9 bases match TRBD2. The ends lost 4 bases at V and 3 bases at J; junction bases unmatched: 8. In germline, CDR1 is MGHDK, CDR2 SYGVNS. The CDR3 runs to 16 residues. The CDR3: CASSAFSGSLTDTQYF. CDR3 nucleotides: TGTGCCAGCAGTGCATTTAGCGGGAGCCTGACAGATACGCAGTATTTT.